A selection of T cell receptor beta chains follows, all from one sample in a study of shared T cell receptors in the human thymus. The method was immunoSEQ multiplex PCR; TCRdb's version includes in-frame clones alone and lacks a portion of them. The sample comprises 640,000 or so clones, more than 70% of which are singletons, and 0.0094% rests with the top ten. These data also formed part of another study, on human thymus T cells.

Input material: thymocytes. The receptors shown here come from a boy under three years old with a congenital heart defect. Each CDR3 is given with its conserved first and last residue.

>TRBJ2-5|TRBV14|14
CASSQEITKETQYF
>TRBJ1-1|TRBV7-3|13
CASRFTRNTEAFF
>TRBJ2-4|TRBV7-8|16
CASSPWTAAAKNIQYF
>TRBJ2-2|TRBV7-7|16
CASSPTGRPNTGELFF
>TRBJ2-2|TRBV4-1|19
CASSQDPPSGAANTGELFF
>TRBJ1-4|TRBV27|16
CASSSGQGAPGEKLFF
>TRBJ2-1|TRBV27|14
CASSLSSSGGILFF
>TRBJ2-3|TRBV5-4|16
CASRPGTSGRFDTQYF
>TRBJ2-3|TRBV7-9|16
CASSFTEGGSCDTQYF
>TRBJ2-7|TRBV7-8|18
CASRSGGTATTPLSEQYF
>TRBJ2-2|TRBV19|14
CASRGLYLNGELFF
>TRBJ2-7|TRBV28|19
CASSLNPRRIAGGPYEQYF
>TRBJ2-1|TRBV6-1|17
CASSDRIPRLPHYEQFF
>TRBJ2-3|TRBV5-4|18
CASSPGLAGGRGTDTQYF
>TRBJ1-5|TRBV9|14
CASEQTHGNQPQHF
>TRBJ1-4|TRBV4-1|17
CASSQDNRGPTNEKLFF
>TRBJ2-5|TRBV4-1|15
CASSQDSFSAETQYF
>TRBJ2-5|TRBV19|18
CASSIGLRGQGTQETQYF
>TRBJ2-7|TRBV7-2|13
CASSLAFAAREYF
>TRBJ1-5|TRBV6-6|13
CASRELVAQPQHF
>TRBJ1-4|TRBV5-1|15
CASSERQGVNEKLFF
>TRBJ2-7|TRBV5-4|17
CASSLGLQAGGLYEQYF
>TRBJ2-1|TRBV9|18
CASSVVDTRGRPYNEQFF
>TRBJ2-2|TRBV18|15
CASSPRTELTGELFF
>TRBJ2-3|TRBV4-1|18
CASSQEGLAGGMEDTQYF
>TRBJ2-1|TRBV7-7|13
CASSAGYGSEQFF
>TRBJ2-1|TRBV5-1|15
CASSNEREGHNEQFF
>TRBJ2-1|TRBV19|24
CASSIDSAGGPTMSSSSAYNEQFF
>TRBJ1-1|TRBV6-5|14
CASSLSGRNTEAFF
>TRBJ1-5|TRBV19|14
CASSMGGPGGPQHF
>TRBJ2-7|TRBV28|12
CASSHGSYEQYF
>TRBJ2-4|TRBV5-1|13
CARRKDRDAIQYF
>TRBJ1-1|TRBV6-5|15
CASSPRTDLNTEAFF
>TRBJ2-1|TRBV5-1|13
CASSLRQYNEQFF
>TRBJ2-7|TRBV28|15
CASTLRGEKSYEQYF
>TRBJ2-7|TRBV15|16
CATSITSGSSAYEQYF
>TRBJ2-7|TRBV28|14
CASRRPAGRSEQYF
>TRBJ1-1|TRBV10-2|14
CASSRDRTNTEAFF
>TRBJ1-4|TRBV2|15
CASSVSGQGTEKLFF
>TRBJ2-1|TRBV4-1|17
CASSQDRERDENNEQFF
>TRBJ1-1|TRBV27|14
CASSGRTVNTEAFF
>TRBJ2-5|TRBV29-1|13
CSVRQTPLETQYF
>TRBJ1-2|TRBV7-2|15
CASSLGLAGINGYTF
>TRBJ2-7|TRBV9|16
CASSVGETSASYEQYF
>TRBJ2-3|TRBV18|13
CASSPPGPDTQYF
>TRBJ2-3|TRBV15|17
CATSREREGQTTDTQYF
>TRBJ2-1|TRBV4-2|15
CASSRSDRGGNEQFF
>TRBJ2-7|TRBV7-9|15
CASSPLTAGICEQYF
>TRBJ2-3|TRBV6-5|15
CASSVSGGEPDTQYF
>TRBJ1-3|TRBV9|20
CASSHTGGTGDILGGNTIYF
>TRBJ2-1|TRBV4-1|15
CASSHQTGDHNEQFF
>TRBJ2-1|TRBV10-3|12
CASGENYNEQFF
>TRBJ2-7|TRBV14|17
CASSQEVGQINLYEQYF
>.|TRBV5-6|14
CASSLTGTEYEQYF
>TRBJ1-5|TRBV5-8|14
CASSYDHGGRAQHF
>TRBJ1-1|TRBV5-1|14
CASSYQGAGTEAFF
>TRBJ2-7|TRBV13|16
CASSGSRDREAYEQYF
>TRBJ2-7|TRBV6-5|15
CASSYSGAGGNEQYF
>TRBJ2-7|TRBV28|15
CASSLRVLVRDEQYF